The 5 T cell receptor beta chains given below trace back to one sample, sequenced in a study of T cells in Graves' hyperthyroidism and ophthalmopathy. Amplification targeted TCR beta CDR3 regions from RNA transcripts. HTBI primers were used for first-round RT-PCR of the TCR CDR3. Each CDR3 protein is one row after TCRdb ran MiXCR on the multiplex PCR reads. Of approximately 700,000 distinct CDR3 sequences in the sample, roughly 45% were seen once. The source material was peripheral blood or thyroid tissue (not recorded which). The receptors were gathered from an adult man with Graves' disease, either hyperthyroidism or ophthalmopathy (not recorded which).

The CDR3 DNA reads TGTGCCAGCAGTTACGCGCCGGGATCCTCCTACGAGCAGTACTTC. Translation: CASSYAPGSSYEQYF. This chain uses TRBV6-5 with TRBJ2-7; perhaps TRBD2 as D (5 bases). CDR3 length equals 15 residues. Looked up from germline, CDR1 is MNHEY and CDR2 is SVGAGI. V was shortened by 2 bases and J by 0 bases, with 11 bases between the two germline ends.

Worth noting for this clonotype: Without the conserved terminal phenylalanine or tryptophan, this CDR3 likely stems from a read error. It is unclear where the CDR3 begins or ends on the DNA, so no DNA is shown, and the CDR3 is as TCRdb lists it. V gene TRBV7-9 combines with J gene TRBJ1-4. CDR1 SEHNR and CDR2 FQNEAQ come from the germline V gene (reference sequence). Ends included, the CDR3 has 10 residues. The CDR3 reads CASSAGQANY.

On this clonotype: A much larger clonotype is one base distant, so this may be a read error. The chain carries TRBV7-9 and TRBJ1-1; D ambiguous. Trimming removed 4 bases from V and 1 base from J, with 10 bases in between. CDR3 length equals 14 residues. In germline, CDR1 is SEHNR, CDR2 FQNEAQ (reference sequence). The CDR3 region has the DNA TGTGCCAGCAGCTATAGGCCGGAGAACACTGAAGCTTTCTTT. Residues: CASSYRPENTEAFF.

J is TRBJ2-7 and V is TRBV10-3, with TRBD2 matching over 11 bases. Looked up from germline, CDR1 is ENHRY and CDR2 is SYGVKD. The length of the CDR3 is 17 residues. The V gene end was trimmed by 5 bases and the J gene end by 4 bases; junction bases not matched to a gene: 13. The CDR3 protein is CAISLLSTGTSGYEQYF. The CDR3 bases are TGTGCCATCAGTTTACTAAGCACCGGGACTAGCGGATACGAGCAGTACTTC.

CDR3 region: CAGTGTGQRGAFF. The CDR3 DNA follows: TGTGCCGGAACAGGGACAGGGCAGAGAGGAGCTTTCTTT. The chain is built from TRBV2 and TRBJ1-1; 9 bases are a match to TRBD1. Germline trimming cut 11 bases from V and 10 bases from J; bases unmatched to any gene: 14. The CDR3 runs to 13 residues. Germline CDR1 and CDR2: SNHLY and FYNNEI.